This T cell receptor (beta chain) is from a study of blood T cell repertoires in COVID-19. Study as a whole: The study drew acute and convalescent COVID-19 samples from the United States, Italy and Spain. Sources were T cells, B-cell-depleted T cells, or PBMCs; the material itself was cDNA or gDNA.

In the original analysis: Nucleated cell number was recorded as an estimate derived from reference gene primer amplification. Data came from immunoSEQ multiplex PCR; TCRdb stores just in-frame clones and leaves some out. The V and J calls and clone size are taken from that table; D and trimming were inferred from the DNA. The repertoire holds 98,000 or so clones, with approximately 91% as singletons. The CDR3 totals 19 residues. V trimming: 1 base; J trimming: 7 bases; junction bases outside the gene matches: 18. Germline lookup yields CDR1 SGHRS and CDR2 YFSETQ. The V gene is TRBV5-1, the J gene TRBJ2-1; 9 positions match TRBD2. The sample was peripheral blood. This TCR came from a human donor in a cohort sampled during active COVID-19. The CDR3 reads CASSLFLTVGGTSINEQFF. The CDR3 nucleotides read TGCGCCAGCAGCTTGTTCCTGACGGTGGGCGGGACTAGCATAAATGAGCAGTTCTTC.